These T cell receptor beta chains were read from a single sample in a study of cytomegalovirus exposure and HLA in healthy donors. Clones were sequenced by immunoSEQ multiplex PCR, and TCRdb holds only the in-frame ones, with some missing. The table lists approximately 62,000 clones, about 91% of them singletons. Sequenced material: PBMCs. These receptors all come from a woman under 30 in good health and CMV-seronegative. CDR3s include the opening cysteine and the closing phenylalanine or tryptophan. The D gene is left open where the match is weak. Part of the rows lack a size; the others show once, few, many or a class for expanded clones.

D	V	size	J	CDR3	DNA
TRBD1	TRBV6-6	.	TRBJ2-5	CASTEADREETQYF	TGTGCCAGCACCGAAGCCGACAGGGAAGAGACCCAGTACTTC
.	TRBV7-3	.	TRBJ2-3	CASSWGGTDTQYF	TGTGCCAGCAGCTGGGGAGGCACAGATACGCAGTATTTT
TRBD1	TRBV16	.	TRBJ1-6	CASSHRTGSRNSPLHF	TGTGCCAGCAGCCATCGGACAGGGAGCAGGAATTCACCCCTCCACTTT
.	TRBV5-6	.	TRBJ2-3	CASRMRQSSTDTQYF	TGTGCCAGCAGAATGAGACAGTCTAGCACAGATACGCAGTATTTT
.	TRBV11-3	.	TRBJ2-7	CASSLVGHLTYEQYF	TGTGCCAGCAGCTTAGTGGGACACCTGACCTACGAGCAGTACTTC
.	TRBV7-8	.	TRBJ2-2	CASSLLTLTGELFF	TGTGCCAGCAGCTTGCTAACCCTCACCGGGGAGCTGTTTTTT
.	TRBV7-2	.	TRBJ1-2	CASSLRTAFFYGYTF	TGTGCCAGCAGCTTAAGGACAGCCTTCTTCTATGGCTACACCTTC
TRBD2	TRBV5-4	few	TRBJ2-3	CASSFRLGRGGTDTQYF	TGTGCCAGCAGCTTCCGACTGGGGCGGGGGGGCACAGATACGCAGTATTTT
.	TRBV6-6	.	TRBJ1-2	CASSPDGNYGYTF	TGTGCCAGCAGCCCCGACGGGAACTATGGCTACACCTTC
TRBD2	TRBV29-1	.	TRBJ2-1	CSVSGLAGAHQQYNEQFF	TGCAGCGTTTCGGGACTAGCGGGGGCCCATCAACAATACAATGAGCAGTTCTTC
TRBD1	TRBV19	.	TRBJ2-6	CASSSWNRGSGANVLTF	TGTGCCAGTAGTAGTTGGAACAGGGGCTCCGGGGCCAACGTCCTGACTTTC
.	TRBV19	.	TRBJ2-6	CASSSVGSGANVLTF	TGTGCCAGTAGTTCGGTCGGCTCTGGGGCCAACGTCCTGACTTTC
.	TRBV7-2	.	TRBJ2-7	CASSPQPISYEQYF	TGTGCCAGCAGCCCACAGCCGATCTCCTACGAGCAGTACTTC
.	TRBV2	.	TRBJ1-2	CASSERAVGYTF	TGTGCCAGCAGTGAACGCGCGGTGGGCTACACCTTC
.	TRBV5-1	.	TRBJ2-1	CASTPGGNEQFF	TGCGCCAGCACCCCCGGGGGCAATGAGCAGTTCTTC
TRBD1	TRBV19	.	TRBJ1-1	CASTVTGTYTEAFF	TGTGCCAGTACCGTGACAGGGACCTACACTGAAGCTTTCTTT
.	TRBV10-2	.	TRBJ1-1	CASRVGVGNTEAFF	TGCGCCAGCAGGGTAGGGGTTGGGAACACTGAAGCTTTCTTT
.	TRBV7-9	.	TRBJ2-7	CASSLSSREPYEQYF	TGTGCCAGCAGCTTATCTTCGCGGGAACCGTACGAGCAGTACTTC
.	TRBV6-5	.	TRBJ1-2	CASSYHPSGTNYGYTF	TGTGCCAGCAGTTACCACCCTTCGGGAACTAACTATGGCTACACCTTC
.	TRBV2	.	TRBJ2-5	CASRAGETQYF	TGTGCCAGCCGAGCAGGGGAGACCCAGTACTTC
.	TRBV5-6	.	TRBJ1-2	CASSLDAGTYGYTF	TGTGCCAGCAGCTTGGATGCAGGAACCTATGGCTACACCTTC
.	TRBV4-2	once	TRBJ1-1	CASSHLGRGPNTEAFF	TGTGCCAGCAGCCATCTGGGGAGAGGGCCGAACACTGAAGCTTTCTTT
TRBD1	TRBV27	.	TRBJ1-5	CASSPQGGNQPQHF	TGTGCCAGCAGTCCGCAGGGGGGCAATCAGCCCCAGCATTTT
.	TRBV28	.	TRBJ1-5	CASSPPFDYREGQPQHF	TGTGCCAGCAGCCCACCGTTTGATTACAGGGAGGGCCAGCCCCAGCATTTT
TRBD2	TRBV6-4	.	TRBJ2-3	CASSDRAGPTDTQYF	TGTGCCAGCAGTGATCGAGCGGGGCCCACAGATACGCAGTATTTT
.	TRBV28	.	TRBJ2-5	CASSSDSPSETQYF	TGTGCCAGCAGTTCGGACAGCCCATCTGAGACCCAGTACTTC
.	TRBV5-6	.	TRBJ2-5	CASSQMETQYF	TGTGCCAGCAGCCAGATGGAGACCCAGTACTTC